The table lists the clone carrying this T cell receptor beta chain with a count of one. The antigen is undetermined. The data derive from a study of T cell responses to AZD1222 COVID-19 vaccine. Findings and limits, study-wide: The study found Spike-specific TCR breadth and depth rose after two AZD1222 doses.

Profiled with immunoSEQ multiplex PCR; TCRdb holds only in-frame clones, not every one. The sample carries around 110,000 clones, about nine tenths recorded once. Germline CDR1 and CDR2: MNHEY and SVGAGI. The CDR3 contains 14 residues. Deletions cut 6 bases from V and 8 bases from J, with 14 bases between. Analyses pooled second doses at about 4 or about 12 weeks. The sample in question was peripheral blood, obtained 28 days after the second AZD1222 dose. This TCR was sampled from an adult who received the AZD1222 COVID-19 vaccine. The chain links TRBV6-5 to TRBJ1-6, with D tentatively TRBD1 (5 bases). The CDR3 DNA sequence: TGTGCCAGCAGGGCAGGGACCCTTTATTCACCCCTCCACTTT. This translates into CASRAGTLYSPLHF.